This T cell receptor (beta chain) was sequenced during a study of cytomegalovirus exposure and HLA in healthy donors. This CDR3 has 13 amino acids. The V end was cut by 4 bases, the J end by 2 bases, with 9 bases between. Germline V gene data show CDR1 as SGHRS and CDR2 as YFSETQ. In the PCR, 60 Vbeta and 13 Jbeta primers were used. Repertoires were generated with immunoSEQ multiplex PCR, while TCRdb's copy carries only in-frame clones and drops some. The data show 150,000 to 200,000 clones, around 83% seen once. The J gene is TRBJ2-5, the V gene TRBV5-1; D gene uncertain. This TCR came from a woman between 45 and 60 years old in good health and CMV-seropositive. Input material: PBMCs. CDR3 region: CASSIQQQETQYF. CDR3 in DNA: TGCGCCAGCAGCATACAGCAACAAGAGACCCAGTACTTC.